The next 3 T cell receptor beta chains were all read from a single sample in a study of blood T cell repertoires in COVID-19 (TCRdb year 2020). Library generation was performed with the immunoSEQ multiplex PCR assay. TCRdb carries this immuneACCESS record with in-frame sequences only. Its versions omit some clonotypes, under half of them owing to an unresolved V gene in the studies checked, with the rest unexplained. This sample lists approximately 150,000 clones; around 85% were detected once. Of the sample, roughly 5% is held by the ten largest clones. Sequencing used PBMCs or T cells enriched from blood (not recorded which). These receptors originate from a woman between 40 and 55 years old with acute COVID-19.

As DNA, the CDR3 is TGTGCCAGCAGCTTAGGTTACAGGGTACCAGACACTGAAGCTTTCTTT. Translation: CASSLGYRVPDTEAFF. This chain connects TRBV7-2 to TRBJ1-1; TRBD1 is a possible D gene (6 bases). This CDR3 spans 16 amino acids. The V gene lost 1 base and the J gene lost 3 bases, with 15 bases spanning the gap. Germline loops: CDR1 SGHTA, CDR2 FQGNSA.

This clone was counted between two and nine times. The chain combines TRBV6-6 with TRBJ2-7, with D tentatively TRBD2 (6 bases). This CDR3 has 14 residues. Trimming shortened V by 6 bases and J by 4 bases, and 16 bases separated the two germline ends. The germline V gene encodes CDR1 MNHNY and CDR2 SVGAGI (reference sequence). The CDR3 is CASSPTRRVYEQYF. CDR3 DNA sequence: TGTGCCAGCAGCCCGACTAGAAGGGTGTACGAGCAGTACTTC.

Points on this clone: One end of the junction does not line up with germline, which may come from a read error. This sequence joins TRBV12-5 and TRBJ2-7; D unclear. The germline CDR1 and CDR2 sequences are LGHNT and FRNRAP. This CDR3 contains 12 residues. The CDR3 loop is CASGLVSGSLHF. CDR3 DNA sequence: TGTGCTAGTGGTTTGGTATCAGGCTCACTCCACTTC. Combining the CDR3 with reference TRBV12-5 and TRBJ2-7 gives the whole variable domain DARVTQTPRHKVTEMGQEVTMRCQPILGHNTVFWYRQTMMQGLELLAYFRNRAPLDDSGMPKDRFSAEMPDATLATLKIQPSEPRDSAVYFCASGLVSGSLHFGPGTRLTVT.